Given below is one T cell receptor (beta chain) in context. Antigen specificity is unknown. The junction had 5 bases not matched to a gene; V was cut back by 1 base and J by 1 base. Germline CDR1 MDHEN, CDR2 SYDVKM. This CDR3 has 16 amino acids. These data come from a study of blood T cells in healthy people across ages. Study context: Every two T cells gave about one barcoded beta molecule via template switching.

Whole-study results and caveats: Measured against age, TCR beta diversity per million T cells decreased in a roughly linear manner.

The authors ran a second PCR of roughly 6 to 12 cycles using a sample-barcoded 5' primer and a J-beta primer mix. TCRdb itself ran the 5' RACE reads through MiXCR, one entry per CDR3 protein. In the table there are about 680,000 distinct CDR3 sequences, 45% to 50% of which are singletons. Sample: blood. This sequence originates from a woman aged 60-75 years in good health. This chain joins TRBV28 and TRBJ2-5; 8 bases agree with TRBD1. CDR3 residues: CASSLLGRGPQETQYF. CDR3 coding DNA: TGTGCCAGCAGTTTATTGGGCAGGGGGCCCCAAGAGACCCAGTACTTC.